The 20 T cell receptor beta chains presented below share a single source sample, sequenced in a study of regulatory T cells in long-lasting Graves disease. Arm-PCR of CDR3 regions with iRepertoire HTBI primers generated TCR beta libraries. TCRdb independently ran MiXCR on the multiplex PCR reads; one entry per CDR3 protein. The sample carries 600,000 to 800,000 distinct CDR3 sequences, approximately 29% recorded once. Time point indicated: persistent/refractory GD, antithyroid drugs over 5 years with positive TRAb. Making the TCR library involved RNA that had been extracted from PBMCs. The specimen comprised peripheral blood mononuclear cells (PBMCs), sampled when the disease was refractory, from a patient treated with antithyroid drugs. These TCRs come from a female donor with Graves disease.

V usage is TRBV6-1 and J usage is TRBJ1-2; tentative D call: TRBD1 (5 bases). This CDR3 is 13 amino acids long. Germline lookup yields CDR1 MNHNS and CDR2 SASEGT. Deletions cut 6 bases from V and 4 bases from J, with 12 bases between. The CDR3: CASRGRQAYGYTF. CDR3 coding DNA: TGTGCCAGCAGGGGACGTCAGGCCTATGGCTACACCTTC.

The chain employs TRBV29-1 and TRBJ1-5; the D is unclear. This CDR3 region has 14 residues. V was trimmed by 5 bases and J by 7 bases, leaving 18 bases between them. Germline assignment: CDR1 SQVTM and CDR2 ANQGSEA. CDR3: CSVRDVGSGQPQHF. The CDR3 region has the DNA TGCAGCGTTCGAGATGTGGGATCAGGACAGCCCCAGCATTTT.

CDR3 amino acids: CASSGDTLAGVPGELFF. The CDR3 DNA is TGTGCCAGCAGTGGGGATACGCTAGCGGGAGTGCCCGGGGAGCTGTTTTTT. The V gene is TRBV6-1, the J gene TRBJ2-2; 10 bases are shared with TRBD2. V dropped 4 bases and J dropped 6; count of bases not matched to a gene: 11. This CDR3 region has 17 residues. Germline V gene data show CDR1 as MNHNS and CDR2 as SASEGT.

This clonotype was seen only a few times. The V and J genes are TRBV12-5 and TRBJ2-5; the match to TRBD1 covers 8 bases. The ends lost 6 bases at V and 5 bases at J; junction bases unmatched: 11. Germline V gene data show CDR1 as LGHNT and CDR2 as FRNRAP. The CDR3 extends over 15 amino acids. CDR3 DNA sequence: TGTGCTAGTGGCCGGACAGGGATATCATACGAGACCCAGTACTTC. Amino acids: CASGRTGISYETQYF.

The chain uses TRBV4-1 and TRBJ1-2, with 7 bases lining up with TRBD1. Per the germline V gene, CDR1 is MGHRA and CDR2 is YSYEKL. This CDR3 is built from 18 residues. V lost 0 bases to trimming and J lost 2 bases; unmatched junction nucleotides: 12. The CDR3 region is CASSQDRDRVKVNYGYTF. The CDR3 coding sequence is TGCGCCAGCAGCCAAGATCGCGACAGGGTTAAAGTAAACTATGGCTACACCTTC.

J is TRBJ1-5 and V is TRBV7-9, with 7 bases that match TRBD1. The germline V gene encodes CDR1 SEHNR and CDR2 FQNEAQ (reference sequence). CDR3 length: 18 amino acids. V was clipped by 0 bases and J by 2 bases; unmatched bases: 10. The CDR3 DNA sequence: TGTGCCAGCAGCTTAGCTAGGGCGGGACAGCCGGGCAATCAGCCCCAGCATTTT. It yields the protein CASSLARAGQPGNQPQHF.

V gene TRBV3-1 combines with J gene TRBJ2-2; D gene uncertain. V was clipped by 0 bases and J by 3 bases, with 11 bases between them. CDR1 is LGHDT, CDR2 YNNKEL, per germline (reference sequence). The CDR3 sequence is 16 residues long. The CDR3 DNA sequence: TGTGCCAGCAGCCAAGATATCCCGTGGGACACCGGGGAGCTGTTTTTT. Translating it yields CASSQDIPWDTGELFF.

This clonotype was found many times. The CDR3, as DNA: TGTGCCAGCAGTTTAGCTCAGGGGCTCGAGCAGTACTTC. It encodes CASSLAQGLEQYF. The V and J genes are TRBV12-3 or TRBV12-4 and TRBJ2-7, with D maybe TRBD1 (6 bases). This CDR3 contains 13 residues. V shed 0 bases and J shed 6 bases, with 9 bases lying between them.

This clonotype was counted many times. The chain recombines TRBV2 with TRBJ1-1, with TRBD1 as a possible D gene (5 bases). The germline CDR1 and CDR2 sequences are SNHLY and FYNNEI. This CDR3 region has 13 residues. The V end lost 6 bases, the J end lost 4 bases, and 12 bases lay between the germline ends. The CDR3 nucleotides read TGTGCCAGCAGCCGAGTGGGGGGCACTGAAGCTTTCTTT. Its protein product is CASSRVGGTEAFF.

This chain connects TRBV28 to TRBJ1-6; D is unresolved. The CDR3 has 16 residues. Looked up from germline, CDR1 is MDHEN and CDR2 is SYDVKM. Trimming left V 6 bases short and J 2 bases short, with 14 bases between. The CDR3 DNA reads as TGTGCCAGCAGCCCCGCCCAGACCACCTATAATTCACCCCTCCACTTT. Its translation: CASSPAQTTYNSPLHF.

This clonotype has at least ten counts. This chain connects TRBV12-3 or TRBV12-4 to TRBJ1-1; 8 nucleotides align to TRBD1. J gave up 5 bases and V 5 bases, and 7 bases lay outside the gene matches. The CDR3 has 14 amino acids. CDR3: CASSTTGGGTEAFF. The CDR3 coding sequence is TGTGCCAGCAGTACAACAGGGGGTGGTACTGAAGCTTTCTTT.

This clonotype was counted once. The gene calls are TRBV19 and TRBJ1-5; TRBD1 matches 7 bases. The CDR3 has 15 amino acids. J was trimmed by 6 bases and V by 2 bases; bases with no gene match: 7. The V gene's germline CDR1 is LNHDA and CDR2 SQIVND (reference sequence). This CDR3 is CASSISTGVSQPQHF. CDR3 nucleotides: TGTGCCAGTAGTATATCCACAGGGGTTAGTCAGCCCCAGCATTTT. The complete variable domain, with remaining parts taken from reference TRBV19 and TRBJ1-5, reads DGGITQSPKYLFRKEGQNVTLSCEQNLNHDAMYWYRQDPGQGLRLIYYSQIVNDFQKGDIAEGYSVSREKKESFPLTVTSAQKNPTAFYLCASSISTGVSQPQHFGDGTRLSIL.

Only a few counts were recorded for this clonotype. The genes are TRBV12-3 or TRBV12-4 and TRBJ1-5, with D tentatively TRBD1 (6 bases). This CDR3 has 14 residues. The V end lost 6 bases, the J end lost 9 bases, and 18 bases lay between the germline ends. The CDR3: CASSPDGGPRPQHF. The DNA of the CDR3 is TGTGCCAGCAGCCCAGACGGGGGGCCTAGGCCCCAGCATTTT.

This clonotype has ten or more counts. The chain combines TRBV15 with TRBJ1-6; no clear D gene. CDR1 is LNHNV and CDR2 is YYDKDF in the germline V gene (reference sequence). The CDR3 length is 19 residues. The V end lost 0 bases, the J end lost 0 bases, and 15 bases lay between the germline ends. The CDR3 DNA reads TGTGCCACCAGCAGAGATCTCCTCTCCAGGAGCTCCTATAATTCACCCCTCCACTTT. It is translated as CATSRDLLSRSSYNSPLHF.

This sequence joins TRBV19 and TRBJ1-4; D is unresolved. The CDR3 is made up of 14 amino acids. Germline V gene lookup returns CDR1 LNHDA and CDR2 SQIVND (reference sequence). V was pared by 7 bases and J by 5 bases, with 14 bases between. CDR3 region: CASTSRRTNEKLFF. The CDR3 DNA reads as TGTGCCAGTACCAGCCGGCGGACGAATGAAAAACTGTTTTTT. Together with reference TRBV19 and TRBJ1-4, the CDR3 gives the full variable domain: DGGITQSPKYLFRKEGQNVTLSCEQNLNHDAMYWYRQDPGQGLRLIYYSQIVNDFQKGDIAEGYSVSREKKESFPLTVTSAQKNPTAFYLCASTSRRTNEKLFFGSGTQLSVL.

This clonotype was observed a few times. The chain employs TRBV29-1 and TRBJ1-1; no clear D gene. The V gene lost 6 bases and the J gene lost 1 base, with 9 bases spanning the gap. This CDR3 spans 12 amino acids. Looked up from germline, CDR1 is SQVTM and CDR2 is ANQGSEA. The DNA of the CDR3 is TGCAGCGTGGGGTATCGGAACACTGAAGCTTTCTTT. Amino acid sequence: CSVGYRNTEAFF. Drawing the rest from reference TRBV29-1 and TRBJ1-1, the complete variable domain is SAVISQKPSRDICQRGTSLTIQCQVDSQVTMMFWYRQQPGQSLTLIATANQGSEATYESGFVIDKFPISRPNLTFSTLTVSNMSPEDSSIYLCSVGYRNTEAFFGQGTRLTVV.

The chain joins TRBV4-1 to TRBJ2-7, with D maybe TRBD1 (6 bases). Trimming stripped 1 base from V and 4 bases from J, with 11 bases between. Germline V gene sequence: CDR1 MGHRA, CDR2 YSYEKL. The CDR3 runs to 14 residues. In DNA form, the CDR3 reads TGCGCCAGCAGCCAAGGGACAGTCAGATACGAGCAGTACTTC. It yields the protein CASSQGTVRYEQYF.

The chain couples TRBV12-5 to TRBJ2-1; D remains unclear. This CDR3 contains 13 residues. Between the trimmed V and J ends, which lost 0 bases and 12 bases, there was a span of 12 bases. CDR1 and CDR2 (germline): LGHNT, FRNRAP. CDR3 in amino acids: CASGLVVPGRQFF. The CDR3 nucleotides are TGTGCTAGTGGTTTGGTAGTCCCAGGTCGGCAGTTCTTC.

The chain has TRBV3-1 and TRBJ1-4; perhaps TRBD1 as D (5 bases). The CDR3 has 19 amino acids. Trimming pared 3 bases from V and 0 bases from J, leaving 20 bases between. CDR1 is LGHDT, CDR2 YNNKEL, per germline (reference sequence). The CDR3 sequence: CASSQRRVGTAATNEKLFF. In nucleotides, the CDR3 is TGTGCCAGCAGCCAGAGGAGGGTGGGGACTGCCGCAACTAATGAAAAACTGTTTTTT. Full variable domain (outside the CDR3, taken from reference TRBV3-1 and TRBJ1-4): DTAVSQTPKYLVTQMGNDKSIKCEQNLGHDTMYWYKQDSKKFLKIMFSYNNKELIINETVPNRFSPKSPDKAHLNLHINSLELGDSAVYFCASSQRRVGTAATNEKLFFGSGTQLSVL.

This sequence joins TRBV12-3 or TRBV12-4 and TRBJ2-7; 8 positions agree with TRBD1. The CDR3 length is 19 residues. Trimming cost V 3 bases and J 2 bases; bases outside gene matches: 18. The CDR3 sequence: CASSLGVGRGQSPPYEQYF. The CDR3 bases are TGTGCCAGCAGTTTGGGCGTAGGCAGGGGGCAATCCCCGCCCTACGAGCAGTACTTC.